The 22 T cell receptor beta chains presented below share a single source sample, sequenced in a study of cytomegalovirus exposure and HLA in healthy donors. The PCR contained 60 Vbeta and 13 Jbeta primers. Measured with immunoSEQ multiplex PCR; TCRdb has only the in-frame clones, and not every one. The table has more than 95,000 clones, approximately 72% seen once. The sequenced sample consisted of PBMCs. The receptors were gathered from a woman aged 50 to 60 in good health and CMV-seropositive.

The rearrangement uses TRBV10-1 and TRBJ2-3; 9 nucleotides align to TRBD1. The J segment lost 4 bases and the V segment lost 3 bases, leaving 2 bases of the junction unmatched. In germline, CDR1 is WNHNN, CDR2 SYGVQD (reference sequence). This CDR3 region has 14 residues. The CDR3 spells CASSERQGADTQYF. The CDR3 region has the DNA TGCGCCAGCAGTGAAAGACAGGGGGCAGATACGCAGTATTTT.

The genes are TRBV2 and TRBJ2-7; 7 bases fit TRBD2. The CDR3 has 16 amino acids. V shed 2 bases and J 4 bases; nucleotides not matched to a gene: 11. In germline, CDR1 is SNHLY, CDR2 FYNNEI. CDR3 coding DNA: TGTGCCAGCAGTGAAAAGGGCGGGGGTGGGGGGTACGAGCAGTACTTC. It is translated as CASSEKGGGGGYEQYF. Variable domain in full (rest from reference TRBV2 and TRBJ2-7): EPEVTQTPSHQVTQMGQEVILRCVPISNHLYFYWYRQILGQKVEFLVSFYNNEISEKSEIFDDQFSVERPDGSNFTLKIRSTKLEDSAMYFCASSEKGGGGGYEQYFGPGTRLTVT.

The chain recombines TRBV7-2 with TRBJ2-1; D is undetermined. The CDR3 contains 12 residues. The germline CDR1 and CDR2 sequences are SGHTA and FQGNSA. V lost 9 bases, J lost 0 bases, and 6 bases lay in between. The CDR3 nucleotides are TGTGCCAGTTGTAGCTCCTACAATGAGCAGTTCTTC. Amino acid sequence: CASCSSYNEQFF.

V gene TRBV30 combines with J gene TRBJ2-3; 7 bases map to TRBD2. V shed 0 bases, J shed 6 bases, and the junction held 6 bases outside the gene matches. This CDR3 has 14 amino acids. Germline CDR1 reads GTSNPN; CDR2 reads SVGIG (reference sequence). This chain's CDR3 is CAWSVSGAWDTQYF. The CDR3 nucleotides read TGTGCCTGGAGTGTGAGCGGGGCCTGGGATACGCAGTATTTT.

The chain carries TRBV7-2 and TRBJ2-2; 16 nucleotides align to TRBD2. The CDR3 is made up of 17 amino acids. After removal of 5 bases from V and 5 bases from J, the junction contained 5 bases not matched to a gene. The germline V gene has CDR1 SGHTA and CDR2 FQGNSA. DNA of the CDR3: TGTGCCAGCAGCCCGGGACTAGCGGGAGGGGGGACCGGGGAGCTGTTTTTT. It codes for CASSPGLAGGGTGELFF.

The chain is built from TRBV5-1 and TRBJ1-1; 10 bases match TRBD1. Trimming cost V 0 bases and J 10 bases; bases outside gene matches: 9. Germline V gives CDR1 SGHRS, CDR2 YFSETQ. This CDR3 has 15 residues. CDR3 loop: CASSLASGQGFTAFF. The CDR3 region has the DNA TGCGCCAGCAGCTTGGCCTCGGGACAGGGGTTTACAGCTTTCTTT.

The chain carries TRBV2 and TRBJ1-2; no clear D. Germline CDR1 SNHLY, CDR2 FYNNEI. V gave up 3 bases and J gave up 3 bases, with 8 bases separating them. The CDR3 is made up of 13 amino acids. The CDR3 sequence is CASSDTSDYGYTF. The CDR3 DNA reads as TGTGCCAGCAGTGACACATCCGACTATGGCTACACCTTC.

V and J are TRBV15 and TRBJ2-5; D may be TRBD1 (6 bases). The CDR3 consists of 17 residues. Trimming cost V 0 bases and J 3 bases, with 17 bases left between them. Germline CDR1 reads LNHNV; CDR2 reads YYDKDF (reference sequence). The DNA of the CDR3 is TGTGCCACCAGCAGAGACTGGGGTAGACAGGACGAAGAGACCCAGTACTTC. This encodes CATSRDWGRQDEETQYF.

The chain couples TRBV19 to TRBJ2-5, with TRBD1 matching 7 bases. The germline V gene encodes CDR1 LNHDA and CDR2 SQIVND (reference sequence). With 4 bases clipped from V and 5 bases from J, the junction kept 10 bases outside the gene matches. This CDR3 comprises 15 residues. The CDR3 DNA is TGTGCCAGTAGTACGTGGACAGGCCTGAGGGAGACCCAGTACTTC. Translation: CASSTWTGLRETQYF.

The chain uses TRBV2 and TRBJ2-2; TRBD1 agrees at 11 bases. Germline CDR1 is SNHLY and CDR2 is FYNNEI. Losses at the gene ends were 7 bases for V and 2 bases for J; bases not matched to a gene: 6. The CDR3 length is 16 residues. The CDR3 DNA reads as TGTGCCAGCACAACCGGACAGGGGGCTAACACCGGGGAGCTGTTTTTT. It encodes CASTTGQGANTGELFF.

This clone was observed a single time. The sample carries other DNA sequences with the same CDR3. This sequence joins TRBV9 and TRBJ2-1, with D possibly TRBD2 on 6 matching bases. Germline V gene data show CDR1 as SGDLS and CDR2 as YYNGEE. The CDR3 covers 15 residues. V lost 2 bases and J 3 bases, leaving 12 bases between the germline ends. The CDR3 sequence: CASSVSGVNYNEQFF. CDR3 bases: TGTGCCAGCAGCGTCTCGGGGGTAAACTACAATGAGCAGTTCTTC.

This chain links TRBV6-5 with TRBJ1-5, with a weak D call TRBD1 (5 bases). The CDR3 spans 15 residues. Per the germline V gene, CDR1 is MNHEY and CDR2 is SVGAGI. V lost 5 bases and J 2 bases, leaving 13 bases between the germline ends. The CDR3 reads CASSGITGGNQPQHF. The CDR3 DNA follows: TGTGCCAGCAGTGGAATTACAGGAGGCAATCAGCCCCAGCATTTT.

The V and J genes are TRBV5-6 and TRBJ2-2; D not certain. CDR1 and CDR2 (germline): SGHDT, YYEEEE. CDR3 length: 15 residues. The V and J ends lost 6 bases and 3 bases respectively, with 15 bases between them. The CDR3 DNA reads as TGTGCCAGCAACCCGACACCGCTCGACACCGGGGAGCTGTTTTTT. Translating gives CASNPTPLDTGELFF.

The genes are TRBV10-1 and TRBJ1-2, with unresolved D. The CDR3 is 13 residues long. Germline CDR1 and CDR2: WNHNN and SYGVQD (reference sequence). Trimming removed 8 bases from V and 6 bases from J, with 16 bases in between. This CDR3 is CASLEGEADGYTF. The CDR3 DNA reads TGCGCCAGCTTGGAGGGCGAGGCGGATGGCTACACCTTC.

The chain couples TRBV5-1 to TRBJ2-1; 7 bases fit TRBD1. The CDR3 is made up of 14 amino acids. CDR1 SGHRS and CDR2 YFSETQ come from the germline V gene. J gave up 5 bases and V 2 bases, and 4 bases lay outside the gene matches. The DNA for the CDR3 is TGCGCCAGCAGCTTACAGGGGATCGACAATGAGCAGTTCTTC. Amino acids: CASSLQGIDNEQFF. Full variable domain (rest looked up from reference TRBV5-1 and TRBJ2-1): KAGVTQTPRYLIKTRGQQVTLSCSPISGHRSVSWYQQTPGQGLQFLFEYFSETQRNKGNFPGRFSGRQFSNSRSEMNVSTLELGDSALYLCASSLQGIDNEQFFGPGTRLTVL.

This clone was picked up a small number of times. This chain links TRBV5-6 with TRBJ1-6; no reliable D call. CDR3 size: 16 residues. Germline CDR1 and CDR2: SGHDT and YYEEEE. Trimming took off 2 bases at V and 7 bases at J, with 16 bases between the two ends. CDR3 protein: CASSFQISGRNSPLHF. The CDR3 DNA sequence: TGTGCCAGCAGCTTTCAGATTTCGGGTAGGAATTCACCCCTCCACTTT.

V and J are TRBV29-1 and TRBJ2-3; weak D call: TRBD1 (6 bases). The CDR3 totals 11 residues. The germline gives CDR1 SQVTM, CDR2 ANQGSEA. With 5 bases removed from V and 9 bases from J, the gap between germline ends came to 12 bases. This chain's CDR3 is CSVRQGLTQYF. CDR3 DNA sequence: TGCAGCGTTCGGCAGGGGCTGACGCAGTATTTT.

J is TRBJ2-7 and V is TRBV19, with D possibly matching TRBD1 (6 bases). The CDR3 contains 13 residues. V lost 3 bases to trimming and J lost 1 base, with 7 bases between them. Germline CDR1 and CDR2: LNHDA and SQIVND (reference sequence). CDR3 DNA sequence: TGTGCCAGTAGTATCCAGGGGTCCTACGAGCAGTACTTC. The encoded protein is CASSIQGSYEQYF.

The chain carries TRBV5-6 and TRBJ2-1, with 10 bases fitting TRBD2. The V segment lost 1 base and the J segment 6 bases; nucleotides outside the gene matches: 7. Germline CDR1 SGHDT, CDR2 YYEEEE. The CDR3 is 16 amino acids. The CDR3 is CASSLFGTSVPNEQFF. For the CDR3, the DNA is TGTGCCAGCAGCTTGTTCGGGACTAGCGTTCCCAATGAGCAGTTCTTC.

V is TRBV7-9 and J is TRBJ2-7, with D possibly being TRBD2 (6 bases). V lost 5 bases to trimming and J lost 2 bases, with 16 bases between them. The germline V gene has CDR1 SEHNR and CDR2 FQNEAQ (reference sequence). This CDR3 is built from 15 residues. As DNA, the CDR3 is TGTGCCAGCAGCGTTGGTTTCGGGAGAACCTACGAGCAGTACTTC. Translating it yields CASSVGFGRTYEQYF.

This clone was detected only once. The V gene is TRBV7-9, the J gene TRBJ1-1, with 11 bases that match TRBD1. V shed 5 bases and J 3 bases; nucleotides not matched to a gene: 11. The length of the CDR3 is 17 residues. Germline loops: CDR1 SEHNR, CDR2 FQNEAQ (reference sequence). In nucleotides, the CDR3 is TGTGCCAGCAGCAAACCTCCGGGACAGGGGGTTTACACTGAAGCTTTCTTT. The encoded protein is CASSKPPGQGVYTEAFF.

The chain links TRBV7-8 to TRBJ2-7; D is possibly TRBD2 (5 bases). Per the germline V gene, CDR1 is SGHVS and CDR2 is FQNEAQ. This CDR3 has 15 amino acids. Trimming removed 5 bases from V and 0 bases from J, with 14 bases in between. The DNA of the CDR3 is TGTGCCAGCAGCCCCGAGGGTCGTAGCTCCTACGAGCAGTACTTC. Its translation: CASSPEGRSSYEQYF.